This entry lists 23 T cell receptor beta chains sequenced from one sample in a study of shared clonotypes between healthy human individuals. Terminally differentiated effector memory CD45RA+ cells were left out of the naive CD8 fraction, which was CD45RO-negative and positively selected for CCR7. The protocol was immunoSEQ multiplex PCR, while the TCRdb copy is restricted to in-frame clones and leaves out a portion. The sample yields roughly 2.1 million clones, approximately 94% seen once. The source material was naive CD8+ T cells from PBMCs. The receptors were gathered from a young man in good health. Some clones in this sample may be carry-over from other donors' samples.

This chain uses TRBV7-8 with TRBJ2-5; tentatively, D is TRBD1 or TRBD2 (5 bases each). V shed 5 bases and J shed 1 base, with 17 bases lying between them. Germline loops: CDR1 SGHVS, CDR2 FQNEAQ. This CDR3 has 16 amino acids. The DNA for the CDR3 is TGTGCCAGCAGCGCTTACCTCCGGGGCTCCCAAGAGACCCAGTACTTC. Its protein is CASSAYLRGSQETQYF.

The CDR3 protein is CASSSTASYEQYF. DNA of the CDR3: TGTGCCAGCAGCTCGACGGCCTCCTACGAGCAGTACTTC. This sequence joins TRBV5-8 and TRBJ2-7; D call uncertain. In germline, CDR1 is SGHTS, CDR2 YDEGEE. The CDR3 runs 13 residues. V was pared by 3 bases and J by 0 bases, with 7 bases between. Variable domain in full (rest from reference TRBV5-8 and TRBJ2-7): EAGVTQSPTHLIKTRGQQATLRCSPISGHTSVYWYQQALGLGLQFLLWYDEGEERNRGNFPPRFSGRQFPNYSSELNVNALELEDSALYLCASSSTASYEQYFGPGTRLTVT.

V and J are TRBV18 and TRBJ2-7; the D is unclear. This CDR3 spans 14 amino acids. Germline CDR1 reads KGHSH; CDR2 reads LQKENI. V shed 3 bases and J shed 3 bases, with 12 bases lying between them. CDR3 sequence: CASSPRTGLYEQYF. The CDR3 DNA sequence: TGTGCCAGCTCACCCCGGACCGGCCTCTACGAGCAGTACTTC.

V and J are TRBV6-1 and TRBJ2-3; TRBD1 is a possible D gene (6 bases). Germline CDR1 reads MNHNS; CDR2 reads SASEGT. V lost 10 bases and J 6 bases, leaving 20 bases between the germline ends. The CDR3 is 14 residues long. This CDR3 is CATPTGIISDTQYF. CDR3 bases: TGTGCCACCCCTACAGGGATTATATCGGATACGCAGTATTTT.

This clone has a handful of counts. The chain couples TRBV27 to TRBJ1-1, with D hard to call. Trimming stripped 5 bases from V and 0 bases from J, with 7 bases between. The CDR3 extends over 13 amino acids. Germline CDR1 is MNHEY and CDR2 is SMNVEV (reference sequence). The CDR3 DNA reads TGTGCCAGCAGTATGCTCATGAACACTGAAGCTTTCTTT. It specifies CASSMLMNTEAFF.

The rearrangement joins TRBV7-9 to TRBJ2-1; D perhaps matches TRBD2 (6 bases). From germline, CDR1 is SEHNR and CDR2 FQNEAQ (reference sequence). The CDR3 is 12 residues long. Here the CDR3 reads CASGGGYGEQFF. The CDR3 region has the DNA TGTGCGAGTGGAGGAGGGTACGGTGAGCAGTTCTTC.

This chain uses TRBV10-3 with TRBJ2-1; 8 nucleotides match TRBD2. The CDR3 totals 18 residues. Germline V gene lookup returns CDR1 ENHRY and CDR2 SYGVKD. With 2 bases clipped from V and 4 bases from J, the junction kept 13 bases outside the gene matches. CDR3 sequence: CAISEVPAGDVSYNEQFF. Here the CDR3 DNA reads TGTGCCATCAGTGAGGTCCCAGCGGGAGACGTTTCTTACAATGAGCAGTTCTTC.

Only a few counts were recorded for this clone. V is TRBV7-8 and J is TRBJ1-1; TRBD1 matches 8 bases. V lost 4 bases to trimming and J lost 1 base; unmatched junction nucleotides: 5. CDR3 length equals 15 residues. Looked up from germline, CDR1 is SGHVS and CDR2 is FQNEAQ. This chain's CDR3 is CASSSWTGKNTEAFF. The CDR3 coding sequence is TGTGCCAGCAGCTCCTGGACAGGGAAGAACACTGAAGCTTTCTTT.

The chain combines TRBV7-3 with TRBJ2-1; no reliable D call. This CDR3 region has 18 residues. The germline V gene has CDR1 SGHTA and CDR2 FQGTGA. V lost 0 bases and J 5 bases, leaving 20 bases between the germline ends. The CDR3 reads CASSLTPPDAVVHNEQFF. The CDR3 region has the DNA TGTGCCAGCAGCTTAACGCCCCCCGATGCGGTAGTGCACAATGAGCAGTTCTTC.

The V and J genes are TRBV5-1 and TRBJ1-2; maybe TRBD1 (6 bases). Germline V lookup: CDR1 SGHRS, CDR2 YFSETQ. V lost 0 bases and J lost 4, with 13 bases in between. The CDR3 has 15 residues. The CDR3 sequence is CASSLAAQGTYGYTF. The CDR3 bases are TGCGCCAGCAGCTTGGCCGCACAGGGAACCTATGGCTACACCTTC. The variable domain in full, completed from reference TRBV5-1 and TRBJ1-2, reads KAGVTQTPRYLIKTRGQQVTLSCSPISGHRSVSWYQQTPGQGLQFLFEYFSETQRNKGNFPGRFSGRQFSNSRSEMNVSTLELGDSALYLCASSLAAQGTYGYTFGSGTRLTVV.

The chain has TRBV9 and TRBJ2-2; the D is unclear. Trimming took off 1 base at V and 6 bases at J, with 13 bases between the two ends. The CDR3 length is 15 residues. CDR1 and CDR2 (germline): SGDLS, YYNGEE. CDR3 coding DNA: TGTGCCAGCAGCGTAAGGAATAGCACCCCCGGGGAGCTGTTTTTT. Residues: CASSVRNSTPGELFF.

V is TRBV7-9 and J is TRBJ2-2; TRBD2 matches at 9 bases. The CDR3 covers 16 residues. V gave up 8 bases and J gave up 1 base; unmatched junction bases: 8. Germline V lookup: CDR1 SEHNR, CDR2 FQNEAQ (reference sequence). The CDR3 nucleotides read TGTGCCAGCTCCCCCCGGCGGGAGGGGAACACCGGGGAGCTGTTTTTT. Translating gives CASSPRREGNTGELFF.

This clone showed up just once. V and J are TRBV6-6 and TRBJ2-3, with 7 bases aligning to TRBD2. The CDR3 runs 16 residues. The germline CDR1 and CDR2 sequences are MNHNY and SVGAGI (reference sequence). V lost 0 bases and J lost 2; bases outside the gene matches: 5. The chain's CDR3 is CASSYSTSYSTDTQYF. For the CDR3, the DNA is TGTGCCAGCAGTTACTCGACTAGCTATTCCACAGATACGCAGTATTTT.

The rearrangement links TRBV7-8 to TRBJ2-2; D gene ambiguous. The CDR3 is 15 residues long. V was trimmed by 1 base and J by 3 bases, leaving 9 bases between them. CDR1 is SGHVS and CDR2 is FQNEAQ in the germline V gene. CDR3 sequence: CASSLERSHTGELFF. The CDR3, as DNA: TGTGCCAGCAGCTTAGAACGCAGTCACACCGGGGAGCTGTTTTTT.

J is TRBJ2-7 and V is TRBV27; D is undetermined. Germline CDR1 and CDR2: MNHEY and SMNVEV (reference sequence). CDR3 size: 14 residues. V shed 5 bases and J shed 3 bases, with 14 bases lying between them. The CDR3 sequence is CASSGLTADYEQYF. Here the CDR3 DNA reads TGTGCCAGCAGTGGGCTAACGGCCGACTACGAGCAGTACTTC.

The chain employs TRBV27 and TRBJ2-3, with 8 bases fitting TRBD1. The germline gives CDR1 MNHEY, CDR2 SMNVEV (reference sequence). The length of the CDR3 is 14 residues. Unmatched junction bases numbered 5, after V lost 6 bases and J lost 3 bases. CDR3 sequence (DNA): TGTGCCAGCAGGAGGACAGGGCGAACAGATACGCAGTATTTT. Its translation is CASRRTGRTDTQYF.

The rearrangement links TRBV5-1 to TRBJ2-5; the D gene is possibly TRBD2 (6 bases). V was cut by 7 bases and J by 3 bases, with 16 bases left in between. The CDR3 covers 14 residues. Germline-derived CDR1 and CDR2 are SGHRS and YFSETQ. CDR3 residues: CASWSMEGKETQYF. CDR3 DNA: TGCGCCAGCTGGTCCATGGAGGGGAAAGAGACCCAGTACTTC.

The chain joins TRBV5-6 to TRBJ2-5; D remains unclear. With 0 bases removed from V and 2 bases from J, the gap between germline ends came to 8 bases. From germline, CDR1 is SGHDT and CDR2 YYEEEE. The CDR3 consists of 14 residues. The CDR3 reads CASSLVGSQETQYF. The CDR3 DNA follows: TGTGCCAGCAGCTTGGTAGGGTCGCAAGAGACCCAGTACTTC.

The chain employs TRBV29-1 and TRBJ2-5; D tentatively reads TRBD1 or TRBD2 (5 bases each). The V gene's germline CDR1 is SQVTM and CDR2 ANQGSEA. The CDR3 is 11 amino acids. Trimming shortened V by 5 bases and J by 9 bases, and 13 bases separated the two germline ends. CDR3 in DNA: TGCAGCGTTCGGACAATGGGGGCCCAGTACTTC. This gives the protein CSVRTMGAQYF.

V is TRBV10-3 and J is TRBJ2-5, with TRBD2 matching over 13 bases. The CDR3 length is 18 residues. In germline, CDR1 is ENHRY, CDR2 SYGVKD. The V segment lost 2 bases and the J segment 3 bases; nucleotides outside the gene matches: 9. This CDR3 reads CAISEAWTSGRVEETQYF. The CDR3 nucleotides read TGTGCCATCAGTGAGGCGTGGACTAGCGGGAGAGTCGAAGAGACCCAGTACTTC.

This clone was found a few times. The rearrangement uses TRBV4-1 and TRBJ1-2, with a weak D call TRBD1 (5 bases). V was shortened by 0 bases and J by 1 base, with 15 bases between the two germline ends. The CDR3 covers 17 residues. Germline V gene lookup returns CDR1 MGHRA and CDR2 YSYEKL. The CDR3 protein is CASSQDRETAFNYGYTF. CDR3 DNA sequence: TGCGCCAGCAGCCAAGATCGGGAGACAGCGTTTAACTATGGCTACACCTTC.

V usage is TRBV5-1 and J usage is TRBJ2-6; D unresolved. The CDR3 has 15 amino acids. From germline, CDR1 is SGHRS and CDR2 YFSETQ. V lost 9 bases, J lost 1 base, and 14 bases lay in between. The CDR3 spells CAKYGLGSGANVLTF. In nucleotides, the CDR3 is TGCGCCAAATACGGGTTGGGATCTGGGGCCAACGTCCTGACTTTC.

Here the CDR3 reads CASSTSLAGGPGTDTQYF. Here the CDR3 DNA reads TGTGCCAGCAGCACATCGCTAGCGGGAGGGCCGGGCACAGATACGCAGTATTTT. V is TRBV9 and J is TRBJ2-3; the match to TRBD2 covers 12 bases. Germline lookup yields CDR1 SGDLS and CDR2 YYNGEE. CDR3 length equals 18 residues. With V trimmed by 4 bases and J by 1 base, 10 bases remained unmatched.